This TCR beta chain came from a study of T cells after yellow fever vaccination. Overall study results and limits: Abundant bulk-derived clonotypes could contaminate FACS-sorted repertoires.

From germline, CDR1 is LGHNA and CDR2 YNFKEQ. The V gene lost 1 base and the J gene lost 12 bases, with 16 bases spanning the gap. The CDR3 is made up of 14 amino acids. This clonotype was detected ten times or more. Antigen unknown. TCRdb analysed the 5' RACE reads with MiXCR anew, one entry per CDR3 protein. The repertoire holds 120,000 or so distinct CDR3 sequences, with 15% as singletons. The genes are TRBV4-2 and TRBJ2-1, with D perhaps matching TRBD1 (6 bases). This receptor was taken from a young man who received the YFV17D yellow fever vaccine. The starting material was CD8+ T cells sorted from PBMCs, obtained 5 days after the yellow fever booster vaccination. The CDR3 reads CASSQAQGLKRQFF. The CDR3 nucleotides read TGTGCCAGCAGCCAAGCTCAGGGGCTTAAGAGGCAGTTCTTC.